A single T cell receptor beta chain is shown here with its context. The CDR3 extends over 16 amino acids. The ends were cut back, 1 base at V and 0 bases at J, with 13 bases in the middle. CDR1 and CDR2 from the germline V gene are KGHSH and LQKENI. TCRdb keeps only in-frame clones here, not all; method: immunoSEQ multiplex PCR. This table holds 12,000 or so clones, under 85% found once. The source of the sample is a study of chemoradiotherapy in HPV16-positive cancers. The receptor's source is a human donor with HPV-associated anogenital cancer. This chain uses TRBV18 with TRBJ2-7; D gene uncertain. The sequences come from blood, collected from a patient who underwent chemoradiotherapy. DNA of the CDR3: TGTGCCAGCTCACCACGAGTCGCGTCTAGCTCCTACGAGCAGTACTTC. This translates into CASSPRVASSSYEQYF.